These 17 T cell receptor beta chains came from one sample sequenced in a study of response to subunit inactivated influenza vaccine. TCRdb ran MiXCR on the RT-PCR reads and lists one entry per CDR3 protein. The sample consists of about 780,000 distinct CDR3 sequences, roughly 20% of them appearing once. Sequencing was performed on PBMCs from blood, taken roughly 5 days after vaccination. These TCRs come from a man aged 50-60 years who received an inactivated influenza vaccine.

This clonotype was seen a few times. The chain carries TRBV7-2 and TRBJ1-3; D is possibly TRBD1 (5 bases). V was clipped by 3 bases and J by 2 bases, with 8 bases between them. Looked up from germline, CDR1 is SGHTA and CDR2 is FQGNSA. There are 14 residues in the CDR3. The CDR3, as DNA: TGTGCCAGCAGCTTTCAGGGTGCTGGAAACACCATATATTTT. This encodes CASSFQGAGNTIYF.

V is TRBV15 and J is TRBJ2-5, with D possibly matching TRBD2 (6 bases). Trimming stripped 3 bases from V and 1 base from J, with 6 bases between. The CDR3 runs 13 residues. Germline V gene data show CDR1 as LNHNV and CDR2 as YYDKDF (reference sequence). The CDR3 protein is CATSRGLQETQYF. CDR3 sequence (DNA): TGTGCCACCAGCAGGGGACTCCAAGAGACCCAGTACTTC.

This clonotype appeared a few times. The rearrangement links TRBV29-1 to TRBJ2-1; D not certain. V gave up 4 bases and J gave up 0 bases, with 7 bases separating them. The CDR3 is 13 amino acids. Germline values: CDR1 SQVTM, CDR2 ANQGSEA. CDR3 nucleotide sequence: TGCAGCGTTGCTCGGGCCTCCTACAATGAGCAGTTCTTC. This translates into CSVARASYNEQFF.

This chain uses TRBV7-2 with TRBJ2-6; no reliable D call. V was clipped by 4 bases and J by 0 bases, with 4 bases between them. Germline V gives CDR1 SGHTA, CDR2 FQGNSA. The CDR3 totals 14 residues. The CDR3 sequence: CASSWISGANVLTF. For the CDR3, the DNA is TGTGCCAGCAGCTGGATCTCTGGGGCCAACGTCCTGACTTTC.

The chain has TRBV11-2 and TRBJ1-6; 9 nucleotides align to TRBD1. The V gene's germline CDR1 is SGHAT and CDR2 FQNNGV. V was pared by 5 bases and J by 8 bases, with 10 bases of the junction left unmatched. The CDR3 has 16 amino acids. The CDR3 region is CASSPTPTGGYSPLHF. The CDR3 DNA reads TGTGCCAGCAGCCCTACTCCGACAGGGGGTTATTCACCCCTCCACTTT.

This chain's CDR3 is CASRRHRNTEAFF. For the CDR3, the DNA is TGTGCCAGCAGGAGACATCGCAACACTGAAGCTTTCTTT. V is TRBV6-1 and J is TRBJ1-1; no definite D call. Trimming cost V 6 bases and J 2 bases, with 10 bases left between them. Germline values: CDR1 MNHNS, CDR2 SASEGT. The CDR3 extends over 13 amino acids.

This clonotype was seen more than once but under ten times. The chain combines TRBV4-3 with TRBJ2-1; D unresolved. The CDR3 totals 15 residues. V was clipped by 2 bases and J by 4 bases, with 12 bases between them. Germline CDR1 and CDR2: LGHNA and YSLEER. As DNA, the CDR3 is TGCGCCAGCAGCCAATCCCAGAGATCTTACAATGAGCAGTTCTTC. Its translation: CASSQSQRSYNEQFF.

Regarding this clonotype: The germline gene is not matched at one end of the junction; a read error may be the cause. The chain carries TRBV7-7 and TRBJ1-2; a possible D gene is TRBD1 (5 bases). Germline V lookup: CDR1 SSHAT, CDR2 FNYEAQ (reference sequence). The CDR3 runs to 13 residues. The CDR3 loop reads CASSLDSLGELTF. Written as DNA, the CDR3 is TGTGCTAGCAGCTTAGATTCCCTAGGGGAACTCACCTTC. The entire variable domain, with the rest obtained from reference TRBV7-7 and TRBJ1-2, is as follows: GAGVSQSPRYKVTKRGQDVTLRCDPISSHATLYWYQQALGQGPEFLTYFNYEAQPDKSGLPSDRFSAERPEGSISTLTIQRTEQRDSAMYRCASSLDSLGELTFGSGTRLTVV.

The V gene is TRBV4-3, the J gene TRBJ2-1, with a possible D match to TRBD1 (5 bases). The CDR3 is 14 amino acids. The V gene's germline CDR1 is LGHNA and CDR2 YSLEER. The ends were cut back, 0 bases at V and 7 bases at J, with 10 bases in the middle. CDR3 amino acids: CASSQDPAGNEQFF. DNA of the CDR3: TGCGCCAGCAGCCAAGATCCCGCAGGGAATGAGCAGTTCTTC.

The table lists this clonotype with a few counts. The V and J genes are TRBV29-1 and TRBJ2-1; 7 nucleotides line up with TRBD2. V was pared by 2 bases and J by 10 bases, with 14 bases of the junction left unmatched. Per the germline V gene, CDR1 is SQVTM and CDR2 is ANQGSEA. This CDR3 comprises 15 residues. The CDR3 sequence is CSVEPGTTSIGEQFF. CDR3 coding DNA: TGCAGCGTTGAACCCGGGACTACCTCTATCGGGGAGCAGTTCTTC.

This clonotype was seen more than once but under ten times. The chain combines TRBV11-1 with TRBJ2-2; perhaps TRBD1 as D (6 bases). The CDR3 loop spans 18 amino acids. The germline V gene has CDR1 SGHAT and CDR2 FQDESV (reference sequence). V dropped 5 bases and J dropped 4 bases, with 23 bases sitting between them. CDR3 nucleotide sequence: TGTGCCAGCAGCCCACCTCTGGGGGCAAGGCCAGGCACCGGGGAGCTGTTTTTT. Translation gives CASSPPLGARPGTGELFF. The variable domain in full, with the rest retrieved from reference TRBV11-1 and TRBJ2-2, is EAEVAQSPRYKITEKSQAVAFWCDPISGHATLYWYRQILGQGPELLVQFQDESVVDDSQLPKDRFSAERLKGVDSTLKIQPAELGDSAMYLCASSPPLGARPGTGELFFGEGSRLTVL.

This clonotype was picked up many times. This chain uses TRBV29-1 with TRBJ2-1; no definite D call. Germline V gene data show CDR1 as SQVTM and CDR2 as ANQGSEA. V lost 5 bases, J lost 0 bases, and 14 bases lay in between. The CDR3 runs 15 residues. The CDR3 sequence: CSVSWALGSYNEQFF. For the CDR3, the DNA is TGCAGCGTTTCCTGGGCGCTAGGCTCCTACAATGAGCAGTTCTTC.

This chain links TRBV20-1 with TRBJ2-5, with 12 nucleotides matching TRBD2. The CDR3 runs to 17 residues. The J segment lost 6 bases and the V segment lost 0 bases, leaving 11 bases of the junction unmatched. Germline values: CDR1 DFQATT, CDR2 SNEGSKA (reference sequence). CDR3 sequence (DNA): TGCAGTGCTAGAGATAACGGACTAGCGGGGCCCCGTAAGACCCAGTACTTC. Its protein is CSARDNGLAGPRKTQYF.

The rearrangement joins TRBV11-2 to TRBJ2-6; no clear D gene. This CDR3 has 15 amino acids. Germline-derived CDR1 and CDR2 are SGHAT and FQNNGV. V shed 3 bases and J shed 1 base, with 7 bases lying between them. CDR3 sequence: CASSFSRSGANVLTF. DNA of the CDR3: TGTGCCAGCAGCTTCTCGAGGTCTGGGGCCAACGTCCTGACTTTC.

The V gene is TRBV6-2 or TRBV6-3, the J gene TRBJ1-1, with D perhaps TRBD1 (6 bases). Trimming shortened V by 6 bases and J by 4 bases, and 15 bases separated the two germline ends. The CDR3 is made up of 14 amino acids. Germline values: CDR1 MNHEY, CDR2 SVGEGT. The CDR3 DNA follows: TGTGCCAGCAGAAGAGACAGGCGGGGCACTGAAGCTTTCTTT. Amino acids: CASRRDRRGTEAFF.

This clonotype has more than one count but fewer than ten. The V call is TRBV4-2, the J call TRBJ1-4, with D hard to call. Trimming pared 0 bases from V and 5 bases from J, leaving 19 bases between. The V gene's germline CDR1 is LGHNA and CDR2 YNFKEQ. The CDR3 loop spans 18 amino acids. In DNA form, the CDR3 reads TGTGCCAGCAGCCAAGAAGGAGGGCAATCGGCCCGGAATGAAAAACTGTTTTTT. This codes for CASSQEGGQSARNEKLFF.

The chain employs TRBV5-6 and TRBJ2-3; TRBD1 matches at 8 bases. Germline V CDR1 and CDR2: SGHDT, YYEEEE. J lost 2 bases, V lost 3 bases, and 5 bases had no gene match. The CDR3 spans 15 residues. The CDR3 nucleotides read TGTGCCAGCAGCTATGGACAGGGATACACAGATACGCAGTATTTT. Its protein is CASSYGQGYTDTQYF.